This TCR beta chain was documented in a study of T cell responses to AZD1222 COVID-19 vaccine. Study context: Both about-4-week and about-12-week second-dose recipients were combined. Study-wide results and limits: Reports indicate that nearly half of spike-specific TCRs are directed at unmutated variant regions. Donors in the cohort were predominantly white British and more often female, and clonal diversity was possibly underestimated. At study baseline, merely roughly 6 AZD1222 recipients were seropositive.

Worth noting for this clone: Its antigen is unidentified.

This CDR3 is built from 14 residues. The V end lost 6 bases, the J end lost 4 bases, and 15 bases lay between the germline ends. Germline V gives CDR1 LNHNV, CDR2 YYDKDF (reference sequence). This table comes from immunoSEQ multiplex PCR, and its TCRdb copy is limited to in-frame clones, with some not included. The sample holds some 180,000 clones, 88% seen once. The sample in question was peripheral blood, obtained on day 0 of AZD1222 vaccination. The clonotype comes from an adult in good health. The V gene is TRBV15, the J gene TRBJ1-2; a possible D gene is TRBD1 (6 bases). The CDR3 is CATSPREDSYGYTF. CDR3 DNA sequence: TGTGCCACCAGTCCTCGGGAGGACAGCTATGGCTACACCTTC. Together with reference TRBV15 and TRBJ1-2, the CDR3 gives the full variable domain: DAMVIQNPRYQVTQFGKPVTLSCSQTLNHNVMYWYQQKSSQAPKLLFHYYDKDFNNEADTPDNFQSRRPNTSFCFLDIRSPGLGDTAMYLCATSPREDSYGYTFGSGTRLTVV.